Below are 20 T cell receptor beta chains sequenced from a single sample in a study of immune evolution from preneoplasia to lung adenocarcinoma. The repertoire was sequenced with immunoSEQ multiplex PCR; TCRdb's copy has only in-frame clones and lacks some. The table records several thousand clones, 70% to 85% of them present only once. Sequencing was carried out using FFPE minimally invasive lung adenocarcinoma tissue. These receptor sequences come from a donor at least 70 years old with lung adenocarcinoma.

The chain uses TRBV6-6 and TRBJ2-2; D gene unclear. The germline V gene encodes CDR1 MNHNY and CDR2 SVGAGI (reference sequence). Trimming stripped 1 base from V and 3 bases from J, with 6 bases between. The CDR3 runs to 14 residues. CDR3 amino acids: CASSYFGYTGELFF. CDR3 sequence (DNA): TGTGCCAGCAGTTACTTCGGGTACACCGGGGAGCTGTTTTTT.

The V call is TRBV28, the J call TRBJ1-5; 7 bases agree with TRBD1. The length of the CDR3 is 15 residues. In germline, CDR1 is MDHEN, CDR2 SYDVKM. V was clipped by 6 bases and J by 3 bases; unmatched bases: 8. The CDR3 DNA reads as TGTGCCAGCAGACATATCGACAGGGACAATCAGCCCCAGCATTTT. The encoded protein is CASRHIDRDNQPQHF.

The rearrangement links TRBV16 to TRBJ2-7; maybe TRBD1 (6 bases). CDR3 size: 15 residues. V dropped 1 base and J dropped 6 bases, with 16 bases sitting between them. Germline CDR1 reads KGHSY; CDR2 reads FQNENV. The CDR3: CASSQWSHRDGEQYF. The DNA for the CDR3 is TGTGCCAGCAGCCAATGGTCCCACAGGGACGGCGAGCAGTACTTC.

The rearrangement uses TRBV10-2 and TRBJ1-3, with 9 bases matching TRBD1. Per the germline V gene, CDR1 is WSHSY and CDR2 is SAAADI. This CDR3 comprises 19 residues. V lost 6 bases and J lost 0; bases outside the gene matches: 15. The CDR3 DNA reads as TGCGCCAGCAGCCTAGGGACAGGGCCTACCGGGCTCTCTGGAAACACCATATATTTT. It is translated as CASSLGTGPTGLSGNTIYF.

V gene TRBV11-3 combines with J gene TRBJ2-1; D is unclear. The CDR3 loop spans 13 amino acids. V was clipped by 5 bases and J by 0 bases, with 5 bases between them. In germline, CDR1 is SGHNT, CDR2 YENEEA. CDR3 DNA: TGTGCCAGCAGCAAGGACTCCTACAATGAGCAGTTCTTC. It is translated as CASSKDSYNEQFF.

CDR3 loop: CASSLGMNTGELFF. DNA for the CDR3: TGTGCCAGCAGCTTAGGGATGAACACCGGGGAGCTGTTTTTT. The V call is TRBV11-2, the J call TRBJ2-2; no definite D call. With 1 base removed from V and 1 base from J, the gap between germline ends came to 4 bases. Germline V gene data show CDR1 as SGHAT and CDR2 as FQNNGV. The CDR3 totals 14 residues.

In DNA form, the CDR3 reads TGTGCCAGCAGCACAGGGACCAATGAAAAACTGTTTTTT. Translating it yields CASSTGTNEKLFF. The V gene is TRBV7-9, the J gene TRBJ1-4, with a possible D match to TRBD1 (6 bases). This CDR3 contains 13 residues. Germline CDR1 reads SEHNR; CDR2 reads FQNEAQ (reference sequence). The V gene lost 5 bases and the J gene lost 5 bases, with 9 bases spanning the gap.

This clone occurred a few times. The genes are TRBV19 and TRBJ1-2; 9 bases line up with TRBD1. CDR3 size: 15 residues. Per the germline V gene, CDR1 is LNHDA and CDR2 is SQIVND (reference sequence). Trimming cost V 3 bases and J 4 bases; bases outside gene matches: 6. CDR3 DNA: TGTGCCAGTAGTATCTACGGACAGGGGACCTATGGCTACACCTTC. It is translated as CASSIYGQGTYGYTF.

The CDR3 coding sequence is TGTGCCAGCAGTGAAAAGGGGGGACTGGGCACCGGGGAGCTGTTTTTT. Translated, it gives CASSEKGGLGTGELFF. V and J are TRBV6-1 and TRBJ2-2; D possibly uses TRBD1 or TRBD2 (6 bases each). The CDR3 runs 16 residues. The germline V gene has CDR1 MNHNS and CDR2 SASEGT. Trimming took 2 bases from V and 4 from J, leaving 14 bases between them.

This chain uses TRBV5-1 with TRBJ2-7, with TRBD1 identical over 7 bases. Losses at the gene ends were 4 bases for V and 4 bases for J; bases not matched to a gene: 5. The germline V gene encodes CDR1 SGHRS and CDR2 YFSETQ. There are 13 residues in the CDR3. CDR3 sequence reads: CASSLGQMYEQYF. In DNA, the CDR3 is TGCGCCAGCAGCCTGGGACAGATGTACGAGCAGTACTTC.

This chain links TRBV29-1 with TRBJ2-2; D not certain. Looked up from germline, CDR1 is SQVTM and CDR2 is ANQGSEA. V was clipped by 2 bases and J by 3 bases, with 7 bases between them. This CDR3 is built from 13 residues. The CDR3 region has the DNA TGCAGCGTTGAACCTAGATACACCGGGGAGCTGTTTTTT. It is translated as CSVEPRYTGELFF.

J is TRBJ2-3 and V is TRBV10-3, with D possibly matching TRBD1 (6 bases). V was cut by 5 bases and J by 1 base, with 13 bases left in between. CDR1 is ENHRY, CDR2 SYGVKD, per germline. This CDR3 region has 15 residues. The CDR3 sequence is CAISIRGVGTDTQYF. CDR3 DNA: TGTGCCATCAGTATCAGGGGAGTTGGCACAGATACGCAGTATTTT.

This chain joins TRBV30 and TRBJ2-7, with D possibly being TRBD1 (6 bases). Trimming removed 2 bases from V and 4 bases from J, with 15 bases in between. Germline loops: CDR1 GTSNPN, CDR2 SVGIG (reference sequence). The CDR3 sequence is 14 residues long. This CDR3 is CAWSLGGRIYEQYF. The CDR3 DNA reads as TGTGCCTGGAGTTTAGGGGGACGGATTTACGAGCAGTACTTC.

The rearrangement joins TRBV5-1 to TRBJ1-6; the match to TRBD1 covers 8 bases. The V gene end was trimmed by 3 bases and the J gene end by 5 bases; junction bases not matched to a gene: 4. The CDR3 has 15 residues. CDR1 is SGHRS and CDR2 is YFSETQ in the germline V gene. The CDR3, as DNA: TGCGCCAGCAGCTCGACAGGGGCCGATAATTCACCCCTCCACTTT. It yields the protein CASSSTGADNSPLHF.

V is TRBV7-9 and J is TRBJ2-6; 7 bases match TRBD2. The J segment lost 2 bases and the V segment lost 5 bases, leaving 6 bases of the junction unmatched. Germline assignment: CDR1 SEHNR and CDR2 FQNEAQ (reference sequence). This CDR3 contains 16 residues. The CDR3 loop reads CASSRPGGTGANVLTF. Written as DNA, the CDR3 is TGTGCCAGCAGCCGGCCCGGGGGGACTGGGGCCAACGTCCTGACTTTC.

The V call is TRBV5-1, the J call TRBJ1-1; 7 nucleotides agree with TRBD1. Trimming at V came to 2 bases and at J to 4 bases, leaving 8 bases not matched to a gene. The germline V gene encodes CDR1 SGHRS and CDR2 YFSETQ. This CDR3 is built from 15 residues. CDR3 sequence reads: CASSFEQGIGTEAFF. The DNA for the CDR3 is TGCGCCAGCAGCTTTGAACAGGGGATTGGCACTGAAGCTTTCTTT.

In its sample, this clone was seen a few times. The rearrangement joins TRBV19 to TRBJ2-2, with TRBD2 matching over 13 bases. Germline lookup yields CDR1 LNHDA and CDR2 SQIVND (reference sequence). CDR3 size: 17 residues. V shed 5 bases and J 4 bases; nucleotides not matched to a gene: 7. The CDR3 is CASSRKGLAGFTGELFF. CDR3 DNA sequence: TGTGCCAGTAGTCGCAAGGGACTAGCGGGGTTCACCGGGGAGCTGTTTTTT.

The chain carries TRBV6-1 and TRBJ1-3; D gene ambiguous. The CDR3 sequence is 16 residues long. V was clipped by 2 bases and J by 4 bases, with 15 bases between them. Germline V gene lookup returns CDR1 MNHNS and CDR2 SASEGT. Here the CDR3 DNA reads TGTGCCAGCAGTGAACCCAGATTCGGGGTCGGAAACACCATATATTTT. Protein: CASSEPRFGVGNTIYF.

V gene TRBV5-5 combines with J gene TRBJ1-1, with D unclear. Per germline, CDR1 SGHKS and CDR2 YYEKEE (reference sequence). The CDR3 covers 13 residues. Trimming removed 0 bases at V and 12 bases at J, with 15 bases between. The CDR3 DNA is TGTGCCAGCAGCTTGGCCCCCGGACTCACGCCTTTCTTT. Its translation is CASSLAPGLTPFF.

The chain links TRBV1 to TRBJ2-2; no DNA check was done on the table's D call, TRBD2. TRBV1 is shown as a pseudogene. This CDR3 contains 19 residues. The CDR3 sequence: CTSSFWQGRLAENTGELFF. For the CDR3, the DNA is TGCACCAGCAGCTTTTGGCAAGGGCGGCTAGCGGAGAACACCGGGGAGCTGTTTTTT.